Each of the 18 T cell receptor beta chains below was sequenced from the same sample in a study of blood T cell repertoires in COVID-19. Libraries were prepared by immunoSEQ multiplex PCR; TCRdb keeps only in-frame clonotypes and omits some of them. The table includes about 140,000 clones, 84% detected once. Sequences were obtained from PBMCs or T cells enriched from blood (not recorded which). These receptors came from a man aged 35 to 55 with acute COVID-19.

The V gene is TRBV7-9, the J gene TRBJ1-2; 8 bases agree with TRBD1. V was clipped by 3 bases and J by 7 bases; unmatched bases: 7. The CDR3 consists of 14 residues. The germline V gene encodes CDR1 SEHNR and CDR2 FQNEAQ (reference sequence). CDR3 coding DNA: TGTGCCAGCAGCTTCGGGGGACAGGTGATTGGCTACACCTTC. Residues: CASSFGGQVIGYTF.

The chain is built from TRBV18 and TRBJ1-1; no firm D call. CDR3 size: 14 residues. The germline CDR1 and CDR2 sequences are KGHSH and LQKENI. With 2 bases removed from V and 3 bases from J, the gap between germline ends came to 10 bases. The CDR3 DNA sequence: TGTGCCAGCTCACCAGGAGGGAGCGACACTGAAGCTTTCTTT. It specifies CASSPGGSDTEAFF.

This chain uses TRBV28 with TRBJ1-5; D remains unclear. This CDR3 contains 13 residues. The V and J ends lost 10 bases and 1 base respectively, with 11 bases between them. The germline gives CDR1 MDHEN, CDR2 SYDVKM. The CDR3 DNA reads as TGTGCCACCCTTGGGGAGAGCAATCAGCCCCAGCATTTT. Its translation is CATLGESNQPQHF.

The rearrangement links TRBV5-4 to TRBJ2-3; 8 nucleotides agree with TRBD2. Germline V lookup: CDR1 SGHNT, CDR2 YYREEE (reference sequence). This CDR3 comprises 16 residues. The trim removed 4 bases at V and 2 bases at J, leaving 9 bases unmatched. In DNA form, the CDR3 reads TGTGCCAGCAGCGGCGGGGGGCGGTTTTTCACAGATACGCAGTATTTT. It yields the protein CASSGGGRFFTDTQYF.

The gene calls are TRBV12-3 or TRBV12-4 and TRBJ2-5, with D unclear. The CDR3 covers 13 residues. Trimming shortened V by 3 bases and J by 5 bases, and 10 bases separated the two germline ends. The CDR3, as DNA: TGTGCCAGCAGTTTGTTTAGTAAGGAGACCCAGTACTTC. Amino acids: CASSLFSKETQYF.

V is TRBV6-2 or TRBV6-3 and J is TRBJ1-1; perhaps TRBD1 as D (6 bases). The CDR3 extends over 15 amino acids. V lost 6 bases to trimming and J lost 4 bases, with 18 bases between them. Germline V gives CDR1 MNHEY, CDR2 SVGEGT. CDR3 protein: CASSPWVFRGTEAFF. DNA of the CDR3: TGTGCCAGCAGCCCCTGGGTTTTCAGGGGCACTGAAGCTTTCTTT.

The V gene is TRBV19, the J gene TRBJ2-5; 9 nucleotides agree with TRBD2. The germline V gene has CDR1 LNHDA and CDR2 SQIVND (reference sequence). The CDR3 totals 13 residues. V lost 8 bases and J lost 5; bases outside the gene matches: 6. Written as DNA, the CDR3 is TGTGCCAGTGTAGCGGGAGTAGGGGAGACCCAGTACTTC. Translated: CASVAGVGETQYF.

In DNA form, the CDR3 reads TGTGCCTGTAAGCCGGGATTTACCTACGAGCAGTACTTC. Translated, it gives CACKPGFTYEQYF. The chain combines TRBV30 with TRBJ2-7, with D maybe TRBD2 (5 bases). Trimming pared 6 bases from V and 2 bases from J, leaving 14 bases between. There are 13 residues in the CDR3. Germline-derived CDR1 and CDR2 are GTSNPN and SVGIG (reference sequence).

The V and J genes are TRBV12-3 or TRBV12-4 and TRBJ1-1; the D is unclear. CDR3 size: 13 residues. V lost 0 bases and J 5 bases, leaving 7 bases between the germline ends. The CDR3 sequence is CASSLAGETEAFF. CDR3 DNA sequence: TGTGCCAGCAGTTTAGCCGGGGAAACTGAAGCTTTCTTT.

This clone was recorded once. The V call is TRBV4-1, the J call TRBJ2-5; 8 bases line up with TRBD1. This CDR3 contains 15 residues. CDR1 is MGHRA and CDR2 is YSYEKL in the germline V gene. V shed 1 base, J shed 10 bases, and the junction held 11 bases outside the gene matches. The CDR3 region is CASSQAGTGAQVQYF. The DNA of the CDR3 is TGCGCCAGCAGCCAAGCCGGGACAGGTGCCCAGGTCCAGTACTTC.

The chain couples TRBV5-4 to TRBJ1-6; no clear D. The V gene lost 4 bases and the J gene lost 9 bases, with 11 bases spanning the gap. Germline CDR1 reads SGHNT; CDR2 reads YYREEE (reference sequence). The CDR3 is 13 residues long. The CDR3 spells CASSTDRGSPLHF. The CDR3 nucleotides read TGTGCCAGCAGCACGGACCGGGGTTCACCCCTCCACTTT.

J is TRBJ1-6 and V is TRBV27, with 7 bases that match TRBD1. This CDR3 is 14 amino acids long. Looked up from germline, CDR1 is MNHEY and CDR2 is SMNVEV (reference sequence). V shed 5 bases, J shed 8 bases, and the junction held 6 bases outside the gene matches. CDR3 protein: CASSPTGRDSPLHF. In DNA form, the CDR3 reads TGTGCCAGCAGTCCGACAGGGCGGGATTCACCCCTCCACTTT.

The chain couples TRBV28 to TRBJ1-5; D might be TRBD1 (6 bases). The length of the CDR3 is 16 residues. The V gene's germline CDR1 is MDHEN and CDR2 SYDVKM. Trimming took 5 bases from V and 7 from J, leaving 21 bases between them. Here the CDR3 DNA reads TGTGCCAGCAGTCCCCCAGGGGTAGACACAGGGCAGCCCCAGCATTTT. Translation gives CASSPPGVDTGQPQHF.

This clone has just one count. The chain carries TRBV29-1 and TRBJ2-7; D perhaps matches TRBD1 (6 bases). The CDR3 is made up of 12 amino acids. V was pared by 4 bases and J by 3 bases, with 10 bases between. Germline-derived CDR1 and CDR2 are SQVTM and ANQGSEA. CDR3 coding DNA: TGCAGCGTTGCAGGGGACAACTACGAGCAGTACTTC. Its protein product is CSVAGDNYEQYF.

This sequence joins TRBV4-3 and TRBJ2-1; a possible D gene is TRBD2 (6 bases). Germline V lookup: CDR1 LGHNA, CDR2 YSLEER. The CDR3 contains 16 residues. Trimming pared 0 bases from V and 9 bases from J, leaving 18 bases between. The CDR3 spells CASSQDRGGLGGEQFF. In nucleotides, the CDR3 is TGCGCCAGCAGCCAAGATCGGGGCGGGTTGGGAGGTGAGCAGTTCTTC.

The chain recombines TRBV7-9 with TRBJ1-2, with 7 nucleotides matching TRBD1. This CDR3 is 15 amino acids long. With 5 bases clipped from V and 0 bases from J, the junction kept 6 bases outside the gene matches. CDR1 is SEHNR, CDR2 FQNEAQ, per germline (reference sequence). The CDR3 DNA sequence: TGTGCCAGCAGCGGAACGGGACAGTCTAACTATGGCTACACCTTC. Amino acid sequence: CASSGTGQSNYGYTF.

The chain has TRBV9 and TRBJ2-3, with 8 bases aligning to TRBD2. Germline-derived CDR1 and CDR2 are SGDLS and YYNGEE. The J segment lost 4 bases and the V segment lost 3 bases, leaving 4 bases of the junction unmatched. The length of the CDR3 is 14 residues. The CDR3 region is CASSAGGSPDTQYF. CDR3 bases: TGTGCCAGCAGCGCGGGAGGGTCGCCAGATACGCAGTATTTT.

The V and J genes are TRBV28 and TRBJ1-4; TRBD1 agrees at 8 bases. CDR1 and CDR2 (germline): MDHEN, SYDVKM. V was pared by 5 bases and J by 2 bases, with 4 bases of the junction left unmatched. The CDR3 has 15 amino acids. DNA for the CDR3: TGTGCCAGCAGTACAGACAGGGGTACTAATGAAAAACTGTTTTTT. This translates into CASSTDRGTNEKLFF.